This T cell receptor (beta chain) was observed in a study of human T cells and chemical hapten exposure. Study at large: Sensitization used 2% DPC on about 2 cm by about 2 cm upper inner arm skin.

V shed 4 bases and J shed 3 bases, with 19 bases lying between them. The CDR3 consists of 16 residues. Germline V lookup: CDR1 ENHRY, CDR2 SYGVKD. Separate cDNA molecules received unique molecular identifiers, which the library attached to them. TCRdb re-called the RACE reads with MiXCR, one entry per CDR3 protein. The sample lists fewer than 300,000 distinct CDR3 sequences, roughly 8.9% occurring once. Time point in this sample: pre-sensitization, week 0. Treatment reported: therapeutic diphenylcyclopropenone sensitization with weekly scalp DPC. Patches went on only after blood had been drawn each time.

The chain employs TRBV10-3 and TRBJ2-7; D gene unclear. The sample in question was whole blood, obtained in connection with sensitization to the hapten diphenylcyclopropenone (DPC). The source is a woman between 40 and 50 years old with alopecia areata. Some clones in this sample may be carry-over from other donors' samples. Here the CDR3 DNA reads TGTGCCATCAGTGGGAGTGCCCCTCGGGTTAACTACGAGCAGTACTTC. Translating it yields CAISGSAPRVNYEQYF.